This entry lists 31 T cell receptor beta chains sequenced from one sample in a study of blood T cell repertoires in COVID-19. The table came from immunoSEQ multiplex PCR; TCRdb's copy has only in-frame clones and leaves some out. The sample lists approximately 50,000 clones, about 92% occurring once. The sequencing sample was made of peripheral blood. The receptors originated from a man in his fifties with active COVID-19.

The DNA of the CDR3 is TGCGCCAGCAGCCAAGATACACTAGCGGGAACCTCGAACACCGGGGAGCTGTTTTTT. This codes for CASSQDTLAGTSNTGELFF. The V call is TRBV4-1, the J call TRBJ2-2, with 10 bases fitting TRBD2. The germline gives CDR1 MGHRA, CDR2 YSYEKL. This CDR3 is 19 amino acids long. V was pared by 0 bases and J by 0 bases, with 7 bases of the junction left unmatched.

The J gene is TRBJ2-7, the V gene TRBV7-2; D ambiguous. Germline CDR1 is SGHTA and CDR2 is FQGNSA. The length of the CDR3 is 13 residues. With 2 bases removed from V and 6 bases from J, the gap between germline ends came to 11 bases. The CDR3 DNA reads TGTGCCAGCAGCTTATTTTCTGGGCCCGAGCAGTACTTC. Translated: CASSLFSGPEQYF. The whole variable domain, remainder taken from reference TRBV7-2 and TRBJ2-7, is GAGVSQSPSNKVTEKGKDVELRCDPISGHTALYWYRQSLGQGLEFLIYFQGNSAPDKSGLPSDRFSAERTGGSVSTLTIQRTQQEDSAVYLCASSLFSGPEQYFGPGTRLTVT.

This chain connects TRBV9 to TRBJ2-3; 7 bases agree with TRBD1. The CDR3 length is 14 residues. The V gene's germline CDR1 is SGDLS and CDR2 YYNGEE. The trim removed 3 bases at V and 6 bases at J, leaving 7 bases unmatched. The CDR3 loop reads CASSAGQDPDTQYF. Here the CDR3 DNA reads TGTGCCAGCAGCGCCGGACAGGACCCGGATACGCAGTATTTT.

The chain combines TRBV9 with TRBJ2-2; 7 nucleotides line up with TRBD2. The CDR3 sequence is 16 residues long. The V segment lost 0 bases and the J segment 4 bases; nucleotides outside the gene matches: 6. CDR1 is SGDLS, CDR2 YYNGEE, per germline. For the CDR3, the DNA is TGTGCCAGCAGCGTAGGGCAGGGACTATCCACCGGGGAGCTGTTTTTT. This gives the protein CASSVGQGLSTGELFF.

The rearrangement joins TRBV7-3 to TRBJ2-4, with TRBD1 identical over 7 bases. CDR1 and CDR2 (germline): SGHTA, FQGTGA. The junction had 9 bases not matched to a gene; V was cut back by 1 base and J by 3 bases. The CDR3 consists of 17 residues. CDR3 DNA sequence: TGTGCCAGCAGCTTAATAGGGGGCGCCTCGGGCAAAAACATTCAGTACTTC. This gives the protein CASSLIGGASGKNIQYF.

This chain connects TRBV27 to TRBJ2-7; 8 bases are shared with TRBD1. V shed 6 bases, J shed 4 bases, and the junction held 8 bases outside the gene matches. Germline values: CDR1 MNHEY, CDR2 SMNVEV (reference sequence). The CDR3 has 14 amino acids. CDR3 sequence (DNA): TGTGCCAGCAGCTTGGACAGGGCACAGTACGAGCAGTACTTC. Its translation: CASSLDRAQYEQYF.

V and J are TRBV6-1 and TRBJ1-1, with TRBD1 matching over 7 bases. Germline CDR1 reads MNHNS; CDR2 reads SASEGT. This CDR3 is built from 15 residues. J was trimmed by 8 bases and V by 2 bases; bases with no gene match: 11. CDR3 sequence reads: CASSESILGRGEAFF. The CDR3 DNA reads as TGTGCCAGCAGTGAAAGTATTTTGGGCAGGGGGGAAGCTTTCTTT.

In its sample, this clone was seen once. This chain links TRBV4-3 with TRBJ1-4, with D perhaps matching TRBD1 (5 bases). V was pared by 2 bases and J by 5 bases, with 15 bases between. This CDR3 has 16 residues. Germline V gene sequence: CDR1 LGHNA, CDR2 YSLEER. The CDR3: CASSQRGGALNEKLFF. CDR3 coding DNA: TGCGCCAGCAGCCAACGAGGAGGGGCCCTAAATGAAAAACTGTTTTTT.

This sequence joins TRBV18 and TRBJ1-1; 7 nucleotides line up with TRBD1. The trim removed 6 bases at V and 4 bases at J, leaving 11 bases unmatched. The CDR3 is 15 amino acids. Germline V gene data show CDR1 as KGHSH and CDR2 as LQKENI. CDR3: CASSSIGTASTEAFF. CDR3 DNA sequence: TGTGCCAGCTCTTCGATCGGGACAGCAAGCACTGAAGCTTTCTTT.

This chain links TRBV24-1 with TRBJ1-4, with 7 bases fitting TRBD1. The germline V gene has CDR1 KGHDR and CDR2 SFDVKD. This CDR3 region has 15 residues. With 3 bases clipped from V and 5 bases from J, the junction kept 5 bases outside the gene matches. CDR3 nucleotide sequence: TGTGCCACCAGTGATACACAGGGGAACAATGAAAAACTGTTTTTT. Encoded protein: CATSDTQGNNEKLFF.

The chain couples TRBV5-6 to TRBJ2-1; D is unresolved. Per germline, CDR1 SGHDT and CDR2 YYEEEE. Trimming stripped 4 bases from V and 0 bases from J, with 14 bases between. The CDR3 is 16 residues long. CDR3 DNA sequence: TGTGCCAGCAGCCCAGGTGAGTCTCTCTCCTACAATGAGCAGTTCTTC. Translated: CASSPGESLSYNEQFF.

The chain employs TRBV24-1 and TRBJ1-1, with D uncertain. The CDR3 has 13 residues. V was shortened by 3 bases and J by 6 bases, with 10 bases between the two germline ends. Germline CDR1 reads KGHDR; CDR2 reads SFDVKD. The CDR3 spells CATSDPSVPEAFF. CDR3 nucleotide sequence: TGTGCCACCAGTGATCCCTCCGTCCCTGAAGCTTTCTTT.

The chain uses TRBV24-1 and TRBJ2-1; TRBD2 agrees at 12 bases. Germline assignment: CDR1 KGHDR and CDR2 SFDVKD. The CDR3 sequence is 17 residues long. Trimming at V came to 0 bases and at J to 3 bases, leaving 2 bases not matched to a gene. The CDR3 loop is CATSDLASGRDYNEQFF. CDR3 coding DNA: TGTGCCACCAGTGATTTGGCTAGCGGGAGGGACTACAATGAGCAGTTCTTC.

This clone was counted a single time. The gene calls are TRBV9 and TRBJ1-2, with TRBD1 matching over 9 bases. The germline CDR1 and CDR2 sequences are SGDLS and YYNGEE. This CDR3 spans 15 amino acids. V lost 3 bases to trimming and J lost 4 bases; unmatched junction nucleotides: 7. CDR3 in DNA: TGTGCCAGCAGCGCTCCGGGACAGGGCCCCTATGGCTACACCTTC. It yields the protein CASSAPGQGPYGYTF.

This clone appeared a single time. The chain has TRBV12-5 and TRBJ1-6; D possibly corresponds to TRBD1 (6 bases). The V gene's germline CDR1 is LGHNT and CDR2 FRNRAP. The CDR3 has 14 amino acids. The V end was cut by 6 bases, the J end by 13 bases, with 19 bases between. The CDR3 is CASGHTGQSGPLHF. In DNA form, the CDR3 reads TGTGCTAGTGGACACACAGGACAGTCTGGGCCCCTCCACTTT. The variable domain in full, with the rest retrieved from reference TRBV12-5 and TRBJ1-6, is DARVTQTPRHKVTEMGQEVTMRCQPILGHNTVFWYRQTMMQGLELLAYFRNRAPLDDSGMPKDRFSAEMPDATLATLKIQPSEPRDSAVYFCASGHTGQSGPLHFGNGTRLTVT.

The J gene is TRBJ1-5, the V gene TRBV28; 7 positions match TRBD1. V shed 2 bases, J shed 2 bases, and the junction held 12 bases outside the gene matches. CDR1 and CDR2 (germline): MDHEN, SYDVKM. The CDR3 sequence is 18 residues long. The CDR3 DNA follows: TGTGCCAGCAGTTTACTGGCGACAGGGTTAAGCGGCAATCAGCCCCAGCATTTT. Amino acids: CASSLLATGLSGNQPQHF.

The chain couples TRBV6-1 to TRBJ1-5; D gene unclear. CDR1 MNHNS and CDR2 SASEGT come from the germline V gene. V lost 0 bases, J lost 7 bases, and 4 bases lay in between. The CDR3 covers 12 residues. The CDR3 is CASSEARQPQHF. The CDR3 DNA reads TGTGCCAGCAGTGAAGCGCGGCAGCCCCAGCATTTT.

V and J are TRBV7-9 and TRBJ1-5, with D unresolved. The CDR3 loop spans 12 amino acids. Germline values: CDR1 SEHNR, CDR2 FQNEAQ (reference sequence). V gave up 1 base and J gave up 6 bases, with 4 bases separating them. The CDR3 DNA follows: TGTGCCAGCAGCTTAGACAGTCAGCCCCAGCATTTT. Protein: CASSLDSQPQHF.

The chain recombines TRBV28 with TRBJ2-1; TRBD2 is a possible D gene (6 bases). Germline CDR1 is MDHEN and CDR2 is SYDVKM. Trimming pared 6 bases from V and 7 bases from J, leaving 10 bases between. The CDR3 covers 12 residues. DNA for the CDR3: TGTGCCAGCAGATTTGGGAGGAATGAGCAGTTCTTC. It translates to CASRFGRNEQFF. The full variable domain, with the rest looked up from reference TRBV28 and TRBJ2-1, is DVKVTQSSRYLVKRTGEKVFLECVQDMDHENMFWYRQDPGLGLRLIYFSYDVKMKEKGDIPEGYSVSREKKERFSLILESASTNQTSMYLCASRFGRNEQFFGPGTRLTVL.

This clone has a handful of counts. This chain connects TRBV5-4 to TRBJ2-7, with 8 positions matching TRBD2. The CDR3 is 16 residues long. From germline, CDR1 is SGHNT and CDR2 YYREEE (reference sequence). V was clipped by 0 bases and J by 3 bases; unmatched bases: 8. Here the CDR3 reads CASSLESSGPNYEQYF. CDR3 bases: TGTGCCAGCAGCTTGGAATCTAGCGGGCCAAACTACGAGCAGTACTTC.

CDR3: CATGFKSYNSPLHF. The CDR3 bases are TGTGCCACAGGGTTTAAGTCCTATAATTCACCCCTCCACTTT. The V and J genes are TRBV28 and TRBJ1-6, with D possibly matching TRBD1 (5 bases). This CDR3 contains 14 residues. CDR1 is MDHEN, CDR2 SYDVKM, per germline. With 10 bases removed from V and 1 base from J, the gap between germline ends came to 11 bases.

The rearrangement uses TRBV9 and TRBJ2-1; TRBD1 agrees at 8 bases. The V gene end was trimmed by 4 bases and the J gene end by 0 bases; junction bases not matched to a gene: 3. This CDR3 is built from 15 residues. Germline loops: CDR1 SGDLS, CDR2 YYNGEE. DNA for the CDR3: TGTGCCAGCAGCATTACAGGGGGCTCCTACAATGAGCAGTTCTTC. Amino acid sequence: CASSITGGSYNEQFF.

V usage is TRBV6-2 or TRBV6-3 and J usage is TRBJ1-4; TRBD1 agrees at 8 bases. The CDR3 is made up of 16 amino acids. Germline CDR1 is MNHEY and CDR2 is SVGEGT. V was clipped by 5 bases and J by 4 bases; unmatched bases: 9. The CDR3 spells CASSLIRDRSNEKLFF. The DNA of the CDR3 is TGTGCCAGCAGTCTCATCCGGGACAGGAGTAATGAAAAACTGTTTTTT.

The sample holds one count of this clone. J is TRBJ1-5 and V is TRBV28; TRBD1 aligns across 8 bases. The germline gives CDR1 MDHEN, CDR2 SYDVKM. This CDR3 is built from 15 residues. V was clipped by 1 base and J by 7 bases; unmatched bases: 6. CDR3 sequence reads: CASSLFRGQAQPQHF. The CDR3, as DNA: TGTGCCAGCAGTTTATTTAGGGGACAGGCCCAGCCCCAGCATTTT. The complete variable domain, with remaining parts taken from reference TRBV28 and TRBJ1-5, reads DVKVTQSSRYLVKRTGEKVFLECVQDMDHENMFWYRQDPGLGLRLIYFSYDVKMKEKGDIPEGYSVSREKKERFSLILESASTNQTSMYLCASSLFRGQAQPQHFGDGTRLSIL.

The rearrangement joins TRBV28 to TRBJ2-1; 8 nucleotides align to TRBD1. This CDR3 contains 14 residues. The germline CDR1 and CDR2 sequences are MDHEN and SYDVKM. J gave up 2 bases and V 4 bases, and 1 base lay outside the gene matches. The CDR3 loop reads CASSSGGPYNEQFF. CDR3 sequence (DNA): TGTGCCAGCAGTTCAGGGGGCCCCTACAATGAGCAGTTCTTC.

The chain couples TRBV10-3 to TRBJ2-5; the match to TRBD1 covers 9 bases. The CDR3 length is 15 residues. With V trimmed by 6 bases and J by 4 bases, 9 bases remained unmatched. Per germline, CDR1 ENHRY and CDR2 SYGVKD. DNA of the CDR3: TGTGCCATCAGGCCGGGGACAGGGATCCGAGAGACCCAGTACTTC. It translates to CAIRPGTGIRETQYF.

The chain joins TRBV3-1 (or the pseudogene TRBV3-2) to TRBJ2-1; maybe TRBD1 (5 bases). Trimming pared 1 base from V and 8 bases from J, leaving 12 bases between. The CDR3 length is 14 residues. CDR1 is LGHDT and CDR2 is YNNKEL in the germline V gene (reference sequence). For the CDR3, the DNA is TGTGCCAGCAGCCAAGGGCAGGGTTGGGATGAGCAGTTCTTC. Protein: CASSQGQGWDEQFF.

The chain couples TRBV7-9 to TRBJ1-3; D remains unclear. Between the trimmed V and J ends, which lost 6 bases and 1 base, there was a span of 13 bases. Germline-derived CDR1 and CDR2 are SEHNR and FQNEAQ (reference sequence). The CDR3 length is 15 residues. This CDR3 reads CASRRLEGSGNTIYF. CDR3 in DNA: TGTGCCAGCAGACGACTAGAGGGTTCTGGAAACACCATATATTTT.

The gene calls are TRBV9 and TRBJ1-3; D might be TRBD1 (5 bases). The germline V gene encodes CDR1 SGDLS and CDR2 YYNGEE. Trimming removed 2 bases from V and 0 bases from J, with 18 bases in between. This CDR3 spans 18 amino acids. As DNA, the CDR3 is TGTGCCAGCAGCGTCCCCGCCATTGACAGACTCTCTGGAAACACCATATATTTT. This codes for CASSVPAIDRLSGNTIYF.

J is TRBJ2-3 and V is TRBV4-1, with 10 bases identical to TRBD2. The CDR3 length is 17 residues. The germline V gene has CDR1 MGHRA and CDR2 YSYEKL. With V trimmed by 1 base and J by 6 bases, 10 bases remained unmatched. This chain's CDR3 is CASSQASSGRESDTQYF. The CDR3 DNA sequence: TGCGCCAGCAGCCAAGCCTCTAGCGGGAGAGAATCGGATACGCAGTATTTT.

This CDR3 is CASPAGEETQYF. The DNA for the CDR3 is TGTGCCTCCCCCGCGGGGGAAGAGACCCAGTACTTC. The chain couples TRBV30 to TRBJ2-5; 7 positions agree with TRBD2. The CDR3 runs 12 residues. Per germline, CDR1 GTSNPN and CDR2 SVGIG (reference sequence). J was trimmed by 3 bases and V by 7 bases; bases with no gene match: 5.